This T cell receptor beta chain was identified in a study of blood T cells in healthy people across ages. General study results and limits: With naive T cell percentage, TCR beta diversity showed a strong correlation.

For the second PCR, which ran for about 7 to 11 cycles, a sample-barcoded 5' primer and a J-beta primer mix were used. A template-switch adaptor that had 12 random nucleotides put a tag on each cDNA molecule. MiXCR, run by TCRdb on the 5' RACE reads, gives a single entry per CDR3 protein. Of 750,000 or so distinct CDR3 sequences in the sample, roughly 25% were seen once. CDR3 length equals 13 residues. Trimming shortened V by 3 bases and J by 0 bases, and 9 bases separated the two germline ends. Per the germline V gene, CDR1 is SQVTM and CDR2 is ANQGSEA. A note on this clonotype: The antigen is unknown.

Extracted total RNA amounted to at least 5 micrograms for each sample. In addition, the sample was reused for a study of T cells of mothers and their children. That paper adds: Inherited differences only slightly affect thymic shaping of TCR recombination output.

Sequenced input: blood. The rearrangement links TRBV29-1 to TRBJ2-7; D could derive from TRBD1 or TRBD2 (5 bases each). The origin of this receptor is a boy aged 10-17 years in good health. CDR3 sequence (DNA): TGCAGCGTTGACACGGGGCACTCCTACGAGCAGTACTTC. Its translation is CSVDTGHSYEQYF.